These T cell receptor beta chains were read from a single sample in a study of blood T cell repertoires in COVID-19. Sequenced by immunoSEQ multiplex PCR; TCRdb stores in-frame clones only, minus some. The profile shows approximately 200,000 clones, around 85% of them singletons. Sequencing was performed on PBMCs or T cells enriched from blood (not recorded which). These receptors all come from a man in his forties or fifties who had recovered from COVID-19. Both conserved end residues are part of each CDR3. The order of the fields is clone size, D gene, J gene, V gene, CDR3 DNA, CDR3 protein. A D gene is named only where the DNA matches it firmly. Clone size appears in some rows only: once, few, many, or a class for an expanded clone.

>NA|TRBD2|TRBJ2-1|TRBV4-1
TGCGCCAGCAGCCAAGGAACGGCTAGCGGGAGAATTGCTGAGCAGTTCTTC
CASSQGTASGRIAEQFF
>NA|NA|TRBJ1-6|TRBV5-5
TGTGCCAGCAGCCTAACTAGGGTTTTGAGGGATTCACCCCTCCACTTT
CASSLTRVLRDSPLHF
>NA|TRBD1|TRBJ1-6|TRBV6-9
TGTGCCAGCAGTCCAGGACAGGGGAACTCACCCCTCCACTTT
CASSPGQGNSPLHF
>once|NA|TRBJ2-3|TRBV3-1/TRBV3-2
TGTGCCAGCAGCCAAGCTGCTAGCAGAATCGATACGCAGTATTTT
CASSQAASRIDTQYF
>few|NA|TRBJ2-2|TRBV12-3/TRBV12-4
TGTGCCAGCAGTTTAGCGGACTCCGGGGAGCTGTTTTTT
CASSLADSGELFF
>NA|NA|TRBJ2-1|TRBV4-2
TGTGCCAGCAGCCCTTCAGCGGTACCGGGGTACAATGAGCAGTTCTTC
CASSPSAVPGYNEQFF
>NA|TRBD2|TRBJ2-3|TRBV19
TGTGCCAGTAGTATTTCGGGGAGGGGCACAGATACGCAGTATTTT
CASSISGRGTDTQYF
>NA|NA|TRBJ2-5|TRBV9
TGTGCCAGCAGCCCCAGCGGCCTCCTCCAAGAGACCCAGTACTTC
CASSPSGLLQETQYF
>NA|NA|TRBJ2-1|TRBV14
TGTGCCAGCAGCCAAGAAGTGGGAGTGGGCAATGAGCAGTTCTTC
CASSQEVGVGNEQFF
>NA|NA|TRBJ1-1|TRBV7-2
TGTGCCAGCAGCCTCCGGGTCCAAACCGCAACCGCGACTGAAGCTTTCTTT
CASSLRVQTATATEAFF
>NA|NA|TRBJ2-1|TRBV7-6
TGTGCCAGCAGCTTATCGAGCTCCTACAATGAGCAGTTCTTC
CASSLSSSYNEQFF
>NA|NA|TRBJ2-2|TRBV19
TGTGCCAGTTCCCTGGACATTGAACAGACCGGGGAGCTGTTTTTT
CASSLDIEQTGELFF
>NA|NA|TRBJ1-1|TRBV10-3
TGTGCCATCACCGACACAGGGTTCACTGAAGCTTTCTTT
CAITDTGFTEAFF
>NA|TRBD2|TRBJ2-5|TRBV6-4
TGTGCCAGCAGGGCGGGAGGTTTGGAGACCCAGTACTTC
CASRAGGLETQYF
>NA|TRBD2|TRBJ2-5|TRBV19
TGTGCCAGTAGTGACCCATCCGGGACTAGCGGGAGAGAGACCCAGTACTTC
CASSDPSGTSGRETQYF
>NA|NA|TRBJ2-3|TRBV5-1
TGCGCCAGCAGCTCTGGCGGCAGGGCAGATACGCAGTATTTT
CASSSGGRADTQYF
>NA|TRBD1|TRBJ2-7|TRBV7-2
TGTGCCAGCAGCTCCCGGACAGGGAGGCGCTACGAGCAGTACTTC
CASSSRTGRRYEQYF
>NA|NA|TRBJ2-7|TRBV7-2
TGTGCCAGCAGCTTCGGGGGGCCGCCCTACGAGCAGTACTTC
CASSFGGPPYEQYF